This T cell receptor beta chain appears in the sequencing data of a study of cytomegalovirus exposure and HLA in healthy donors. The donors, nominally healthy at sampling, likely had unrecorded immune exposures. Concerning this clone itself: Its antigen remains unknown.

PCR involved 60 Vbeta and 13 Jbeta primers. TCRdb keeps only in-frame clones here, not all; method: immunoSEQ multiplex PCR. The profile shows over 150,000 clones, about 72% of them singletons. General study points: Researchers reportedly found TCR beta sequences accurately predicted most subjects' HLA-A and HLA-B alleles. A missense variant in DCLRE1C was later tied to TCR beta V- and J-gene trimming. Cytomegalovirus association was assigned to approximately 160 TCR beta chains.

The ends lost 5 bases at V and 8 bases at J; junction bases unmatched: 8. The CDR3 runs to 14 residues. CDR1 and CDR2 from the germline V gene are MNHEY and SVGAGI. The sequence was collected from a man aged 25 to 45 in good health and CMV-seropositive. V is TRBV6-5 and J is TRBJ1-5, with 8 bases matching TRBD1. The source material was PBMCs. The CDR3 coding sequence is TGTGCCAGCAGTGTACAGGGGGTAACGAAGCCCCAGCATTTT. Translation gives CASSVQGVTKPQHF.